This record covers a single TCR beta chain. Its antigen is still unknown. No qualities accompany the bases; no much larger clone lies one base away. The CDR3 sequence holds 11 residues, the cysteine and phenylalanine included. Only the CDR3 region is kept as DNA, spanning 33 bases read in frame from base 1. According to the germline V gene, CDR1 reads WSHSY and CDR2 reads SAAADI. V loses 8 bases, J loses 6 bases, and the germline ends lie 11 bases apart. TCR beta repertoires were profiled from peripheral blood of approximately 13 young patients with multiple sclerosis to demonstrate the VDJtools post-analysis software. Multiple sclerosis patients were children and adolescents aged roughly 6 to 17 years. This entry comes from a study of post-analysis software for immune sequencing data (dated by TCRdb to the mid-2010s). About the full investigation: Relapsing-remitting, secondary progressive and progressive-relapsing multiple sclerosis were recorded as disease courses, and subtype annotation was lacking for some patients. Patient repertoires were compared against some twelve previously published healthy control repertoires from donors aged 6 to 25 years. A subset of samples was prepared in parallel using single-end sample barcoding, then pooled and co-amplified after Illumina adapter ligation. Summary of the overall study and its limitations: Normalized Chao1 diversity was significantly lower in multiple sclerosis patients than controls, suggesting substantial peripheral T-cell clonal expansion. Direct clustering with F measure showed strong co-clustering of samples prepared in the same batch, prompting a batch-effect correction. Patients showed significantly higher frequencies than controls for a handful of TRBV segments, among them TRBV5-6, TRBV5-1 and TRBV20-1. The control group was slightly older than the multiple sclerosis patient group.

The library was produced with PCR. Sequencing took place on an Illumina HiSeq 2500. To reduce PCR and sequencing biases, unique molecular identifiers were built into the TCR beta cDNA libraries. Per 1 to 10 million input T cells, some 500,000 cDNA molecules were obtained, such that each molecule approximated one T cell. The patient libraries were prepared and sequenced using the same protocol as the earlier healthy control dataset. Within a given batch, samples were prepared together, multiplexed and sequenced on the same HiSeq lane. The authors' analysis ran thus. Raw barcoded reads were processed with MIGEC, and single-read molecular identifier groups were discarded before consensus assembly and CDR3 extraction. VDJtools was used for post-analysis of the clonotype tables, and diversity was normalized by down-sampling every dataset to the size of the smallest sample. Repertoire overlap clustering matched CDR3 amino acid but not nucleotide sequences to correct batch-related cross-sample contamination. TCRdb trimmed public reads at Q25 via fastp, called clones via MiXCR and kept in-frame beta chains. Every distinct CDR3 protein forms one entry, paired with its most common genes and DNA. The V and J calls were determined by TCRdb, not by the authors. This sample is represented by more than 500,000 distinct CDR3 sequences; roughly 34% of them were singletons. The ten largest clones represent 5% to 6% of the sample.

This receptor chain uses TRBV10-2 and TRBJ2-7; the D match is possibly TRBD1 or TRBD2, with 5 bases aligned in each. This TCR was recovered from a girl aged 2-17 years with multiple sclerosis. Specimen: blood. The bases read TGCGCCAGCGGGACCCTCACCGAGCAGTACTTC. This codes for CASGTLTEQYF.